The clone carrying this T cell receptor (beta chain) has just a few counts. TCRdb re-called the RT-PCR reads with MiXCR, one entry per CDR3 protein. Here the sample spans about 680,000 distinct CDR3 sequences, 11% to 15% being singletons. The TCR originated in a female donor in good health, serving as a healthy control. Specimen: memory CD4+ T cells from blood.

CDR3 coding DNA: TGTGCCAGCAGCCCATTGTCAGGGGGCAATCAGCCCCAGCATTTT. Its translation: CASSPLSGGNQPQHF. The V and J genes are TRBV5-5 and TRBJ1-5, with D perhaps matching TRBD1 (6 bases). The CDR3 has 15 residues. V was pared by 4 bases and J by 2 bases, with 13 bases between. Germline V gives CDR1 SGHKS, CDR2 YYEKEE (reference sequence). The entire variable domain, with the rest obtained from reference TRBV5-5 and TRBJ1-5, is as follows: DAGVTQSPTHLIKTRGQQVTLRCSPISGHKSVSWYQQVLGQGPQFIFQYYEKEERGRGNFPDRFSARQFPNYSSELNVNALLLGDSALYLCASSPLSGGNQPQHFGDGTRLSIL.